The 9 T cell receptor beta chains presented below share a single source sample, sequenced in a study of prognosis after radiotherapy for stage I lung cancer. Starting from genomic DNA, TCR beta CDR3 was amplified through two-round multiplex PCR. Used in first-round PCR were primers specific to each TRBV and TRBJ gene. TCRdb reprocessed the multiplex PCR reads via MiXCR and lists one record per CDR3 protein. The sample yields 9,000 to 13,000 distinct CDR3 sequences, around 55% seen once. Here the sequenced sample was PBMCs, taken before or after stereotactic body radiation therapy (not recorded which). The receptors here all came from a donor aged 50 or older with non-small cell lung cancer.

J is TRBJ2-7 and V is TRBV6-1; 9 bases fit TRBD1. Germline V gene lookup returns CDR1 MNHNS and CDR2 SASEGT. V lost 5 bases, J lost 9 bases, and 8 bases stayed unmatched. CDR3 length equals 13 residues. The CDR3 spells CASSLRSTGGQYF. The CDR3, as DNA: TGTGCCAGCAGTCTTCGATCGACAGGGGGGCAGTACTTC.

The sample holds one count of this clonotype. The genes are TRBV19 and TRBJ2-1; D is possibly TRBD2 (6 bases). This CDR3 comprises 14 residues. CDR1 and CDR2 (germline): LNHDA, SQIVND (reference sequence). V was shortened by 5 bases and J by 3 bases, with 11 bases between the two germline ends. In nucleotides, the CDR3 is TGTGCCAGTAGTGGGCTAGCGAACTACAATGAGCAGTTCTTC. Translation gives CASSGLANYNEQFF.

The CDR3 DNA reads TGCAGTGCTAGAGTTACCTCGGGGGGCTCCTATCAGCAGTACTTC. Protein product: CSARVTSGGSYQQYF. This chain uses TRBV20-1 with TRBJ2-7; perhaps TRBD2 as D (7 bases). Germline CDR1 reads DFQATT; CDR2 reads SNEGSKA (reference sequence). This CDR3 has 15 residues. With 1 base removed from V and 8 bases from J, the gap between germline ends came to 21 bases.

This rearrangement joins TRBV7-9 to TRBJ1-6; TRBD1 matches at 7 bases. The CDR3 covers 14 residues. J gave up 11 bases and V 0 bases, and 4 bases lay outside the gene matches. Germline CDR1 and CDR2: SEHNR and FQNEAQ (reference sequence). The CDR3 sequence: CASSLAAGGAPLHF. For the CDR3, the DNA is TGTGCCAGCAGCTTAGCGGCAGGGGGAGCACCCCTCCACTTT.

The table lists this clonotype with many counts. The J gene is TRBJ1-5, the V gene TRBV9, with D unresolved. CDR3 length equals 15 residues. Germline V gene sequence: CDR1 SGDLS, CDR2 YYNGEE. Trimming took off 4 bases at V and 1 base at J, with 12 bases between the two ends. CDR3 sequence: CASSISSGSNQPQHF. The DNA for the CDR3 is TGTGCCAGCAGCATATCGTCGGGCAGCAATCAGCCCCAGCATTTT.

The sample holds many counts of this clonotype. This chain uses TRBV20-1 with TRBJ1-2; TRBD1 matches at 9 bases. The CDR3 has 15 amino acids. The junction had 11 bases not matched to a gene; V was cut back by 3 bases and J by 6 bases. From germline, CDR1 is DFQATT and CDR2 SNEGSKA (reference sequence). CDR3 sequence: CSASFPGQGPNGYTF. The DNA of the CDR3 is TGCAGTGCTAGTTTTCCCGGACAGGGGCCCAATGGCTACACCTTC.

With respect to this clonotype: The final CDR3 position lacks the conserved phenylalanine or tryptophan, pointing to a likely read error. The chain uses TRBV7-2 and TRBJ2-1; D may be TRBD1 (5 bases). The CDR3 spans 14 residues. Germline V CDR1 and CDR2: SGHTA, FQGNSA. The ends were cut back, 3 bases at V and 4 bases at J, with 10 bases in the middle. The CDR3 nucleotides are TGTGCCAGCAGCTTCAGGGAAGGGTACAATGAGCAGTTCCTA. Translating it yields CASSFREGYNEQFL.

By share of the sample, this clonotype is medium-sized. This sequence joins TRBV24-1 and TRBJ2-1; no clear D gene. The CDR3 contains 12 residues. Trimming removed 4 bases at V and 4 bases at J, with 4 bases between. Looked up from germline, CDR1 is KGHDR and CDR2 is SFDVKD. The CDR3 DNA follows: TGTGCCACCAGTGAAGGGTACAATGAGCAGTTCTTC. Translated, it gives CATSEGYNEQFF.

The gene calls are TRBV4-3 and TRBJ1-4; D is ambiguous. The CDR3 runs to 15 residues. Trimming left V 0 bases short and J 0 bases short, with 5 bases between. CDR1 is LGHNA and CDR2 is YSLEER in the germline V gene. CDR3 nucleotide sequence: TGCGCCAGCAGCCAAGACAGCGCAACTAATGAAAAACTGTTTTTT. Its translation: CASSQDSATNEKLFF.